Listed here are 3 T cell receptor beta chains from one sample, sequenced in a study of T cells after yellow fever vaccination. TCRdb recomputed calls from the 5' RACE reads with MiXCR, one row per CDR3 protein. The sample lists fewer than 400,000 distinct CDR3 sequences, around a tenth seen once, with approximately 3% in the top ten. The sequencing here drew on CD4+ T cells sorted from PBMCs, taken 45 days after the yellow fever booster vaccination. The receptors stem from a man aged 18-30 years who received the YFV17D yellow fever vaccine.

This clonotype was detected only a few times. The chain recombines TRBV11-2 with TRBJ1-6; tentatively, D is TRBD1 (5 bases). The ends were cut back, 3 bases at V and 8 bases at J, with 8 bases in the middle. CDR3 length equals 13 residues. Germline CDR1 reads SGHAT; CDR2 reads FQNNGV. CDR3 loop: CASSLKQDSPLHF. CDR3 sequence (DNA): TGTGCCAGCAGCTTGAAACAGGATTCACCCCTCCACTTT. The whole variable domain, filled in from reference TRBV11-2 and TRBJ1-6, reads EAGVAQSPRYKIIEKRQSVAFWCNPISGHATLYWYQQILGQGPKLLIQFQNNGVVDDSQLPKDRFSAERLKGVDSTLKIQPAKLEDSAVYLCASSLKQDSPLHFGNGTRLTVT.

The V call is TRBV6-5, the J call TRBJ1-5; 8 bases are a match to TRBD1. Germline loops: CDR1 MNHEY, CDR2 SVGAGI. Trimming took 6 bases from V and 7 from J; bases not matched to a gene: 11. The CDR3 spans 15 residues. DNA for the CDR3: TGTGCCAGCAGCCCCGACAGGGGAGACAGCCAGCCCCAGCATTTT. Protein: CASSPDRGDSQPQHF.

V and J are TRBV7-2 and TRBJ1-5, with a weak D call TRBD1 (5 bases). The CDR3 totals 14 residues. Germline lookup yields CDR1 SGHTA and CDR2 FQGNSA. With 1 base removed from V and 4 bases from J, the gap between germline ends came to 8 bases. The CDR3 DNA follows: TGTGCCAGCAGCTTAGTGGGGCAGAATCAGCCCCAGCATTTT. The encoded protein is CASSLVGQNQPQHF.